The 32 T cell receptor beta chains presented below share a single source sample, sequenced in a study of cytotoxic CD8 clonotypes in ibrutinib-treated CLL. Using immunoSEQ multiplex PCR, the repertoire was profiled, and TCRdb retains in-frame clones only, with some absent. The table has about 310,000 clones, roughly 79% seen once; the top ten hold 5% to 7%. Source: PBMCs, taken before ibrutinib treatment. The receptors come from a human donor with chronic lymphocytic leukemia.

CDR3 residues: CASRPKGGGRETQYF. The DNA of the CDR3 is TGTGCCAGCAGGCCAAAGGGGGGAGGGCGAGAGACCCAGTACTTC. The chain links TRBV6-5 to TRBJ2-5; D possibly corresponds to TRBD2 (7 bases). Deletions cut 6 bases from V and 4 bases from J, with 18 bases between. The germline V gene encodes CDR1 MNHEY and CDR2 SVGAGI. The CDR3 contains 15 residues.

The chain employs TRBV19 and TRBJ2-2, with D possibly being TRBD2 (6 bases). Germline V gene sequence: CDR1 LNHDA, CDR2 SQIVND (reference sequence). With 7 bases removed from V and 2 bases from J, the gap between germline ends came to 11 bases. The CDR3 sequence is 14 residues long. CDR3 sequence: CASKGGTNTGELFF. The CDR3 nucleotides read TGTGCCAGTAAGGGCGGGACTAACACCGGGGAGCTGTTTTTT.

The table lists this clone with a few counts. The CDR3 region has the DNA TGTGCCAGCAGCCACGCAACAGGGGCGAGGGATGAAAAACTGTTTTTT. Translated: CASSHATGARDEKLFF. This sequence joins TRBV4-2 and TRBJ1-4; 7 nucleotides match TRBD1. The germline V gene encodes CDR1 LGHNA and CDR2 YNFKEQ. The CDR3 runs 16 residues. V lost 3 bases to trimming and J lost 6 bases; unmatched junction nucleotides: 10.

V gene TRBV19 combines with J gene TRBJ2-1, with TRBD1 as a possible D gene (7 bases). Germline CDR1 is LNHDA and CDR2 is SQIVND (reference sequence). There are 13 residues in the CDR3. Between the trimmed V and J ends, which lost 6 bases and 5 bases, there was a span of 11 bases. CDR3 region: CASSRGEDNEQFF. The CDR3 bases are TGTGCCAGTAGCAGGGGGGAGGACAATGAGCAGTTCTTC.

J is TRBJ1-5 and V is TRBV9; 9 bases fit TRBD1. Germline V gives CDR1 SGDLS, CDR2 YYNGEE. The trim removed 4 bases at V and 6 bases at J, leaving 8 bases unmatched. This CDR3 spans 15 amino acids. The CDR3 loop reads CASSPGQGQVQPQHF. Here the CDR3 DNA reads TGTGCCAGCAGCCCAGGACAGGGGCAAGTTCAGCCCCAGCATTTT.

The genes are TRBV30 and TRBJ1-1; 12 bases are a match to TRBD1. The CDR3 has 14 residues. V shed 5 bases, J shed 5 bases, and the junction held 6 bases outside the gene matches. CDR1 GTSNPN and CDR2 SVGIG come from the germline V gene (reference sequence). This chain's CDR3 is CAWGDRGRRTEAFF. The CDR3 nucleotides are TGTGCCTGGGGGGACAGGGGGCGAAGGACTGAAGCTTTCTTT. Looking up the rest from reference TRBV30 and TRBJ1-1 gives the full variable domain: SQTIHQWPATLVQPVGSPLSLECTVEGTSNPNLYWYRQAAGRGLQLLFYSVGIGQISSEVPQNLSASRPQDRQFILSSKKLLLSDSGFYLCAWGDRGRRTEAFFGQGTRLTVV.

The genes are TRBV11-2 and TRBJ1-4; D gene uncertain. This CDR3 has 15 residues. V was trimmed by 4 bases and J by 0 bases, leaving 9 bases between them. CDR1 is SGHAT, CDR2 FQNNGV, per germline. The CDR3 sequence: CASSSDGTTNEKLFF. CDR3 in DNA: TGTGCCAGCAGCTCGGACGGGACAACTAATGAAAAACTGTTTTTT.

The V gene is TRBV7-7, the J gene TRBJ1-1; D remains unclear. This CDR3 comprises 17 residues. V was pared by 0 bases and J by 1 base, with 15 bases between. Germline lookup yields CDR1 SSHAT and CDR2 FNYEAQ (reference sequence). The CDR3 protein is CASSLAVLGRRNTEAFF. DNA of the CDR3: TGTGCCAGCAGCTTAGCTGTTCTAGGCAGGAGGAACACTGAAGCTTTCTTT.

The rearrangement joins TRBV10-3 to TRBJ1-2; 7 nucleotides match TRBD1. CDR1 is ENHRY, CDR2 SYGVKD, per germline. Trimming removed 8 bases from V and 2 bases from J; junction bases left unmatched: 11. The length of the CDR3 is 15 residues. The chain's CDR3 is CAIRDSTVLNYGYTF. The CDR3 DNA reads as TGTGCCATCCGGGACAGTACCGTCCTAAACTATGGCTACACCTTC.

V usage is TRBV30 and J usage is TRBJ2-1; 11 bases match TRBD2. CDR1 is GTSNPN and CDR2 is SVGIG in the germline V gene (reference sequence). The CDR3 covers 15 residues. The J segment lost 5 bases and the V segment lost 3 bases, leaving 6 bases of the junction unmatched. The CDR3 loop reads CAWSAKLAGDNEQFF. The CDR3 DNA is TGTGCCTGGAGCGCAAAACTAGCGGGGGACAATGAGCAGTTCTTC.

This clone appeared a few times. The gene calls are TRBV30 and TRBJ2-4; TRBD2 matches 8 bases. J lost 8 bases, V lost 1 base, and 10 bases had no gene match. This CDR3 has 15 amino acids. Germline V gives CDR1 GTSNPN, CDR2 SVGIG (reference sequence). The DNA of the CDR3 is TGTGCCTGGAGTGGAGCGGGAGTCTCGTTGGACATTCAGTACTTC. It yields the protein CAWSGAGVSLDIQYF.

This chain uses TRBV27 with TRBJ1-1; D is unclear. Per the germline V gene, CDR1 is MNHEY and CDR2 is SMNVEV (reference sequence). The CDR3 has 14 residues. V lost 6 bases and J 2 bases, leaving 13 bases between the germline ends. The CDR3 DNA reads TGTGCCAGCAGCCCTGCCCGGCTAAACACTGAAGCTTTCTTT. Translated, it gives CASSPARLNTEAFF.

This rearrangement joins TRBV25-1 to TRBJ1-4, with D unresolved. This CDR3 is 17 amino acids long. Germline CDR1 MGHDK, CDR2 SYGVNS. Trimming removed 6 bases from V and 8 bases from J, with 25 bases in between. CDR3 sequence (DNA): TGTGCCAGCAGCCGAATCCCCCCAGGTCTTAGCAAGGAAAAACTGTTTTTT. This codes for CASSRIPPGLSKEKLFF.

The chain links TRBV2 to TRBJ2-7, with D unclear. Germline V gene data show CDR1 as SNHLY and CDR2 as FYNNEI. The V gene lost 4 bases and the J gene lost 6 bases, with 7 bases spanning the gap. This CDR3 is built from 11 residues. The CDR3 region has the DNA TGTGCCAGCAGTGGTGCGCGCGAGCAGTACTTC. As protein: CASSGAREQYF.

This clone has a single count. V usage is TRBV5-6 and J usage is TRBJ2-1; TRBD2 aligns across 10 bases. V lost 3 bases, J lost 6 bases, and 3 bases stayed unmatched. CDR1 and CDR2 (germline): SGHDT, YYEEEE. The CDR3 length is 14 residues. Here the CDR3 reads CASSWGLASNEQFF. The CDR3 bases are TGTGCCAGCAGCTGGGGACTAGCGTCCAATGAGCAGTTCTTC.

This chain uses TRBV7-2 with TRBJ2-7; TRBD2 is a possible D gene (6 bases). Germline V gene data show CDR1 as SGHTA and CDR2 as FQGNSA. The CDR3 is made up of 15 amino acids. V dropped 0 bases and J dropped 2 bases, with 11 bases sitting between them. This chain's CDR3 is CASSLAGGPTYEQYF. The CDR3 DNA is TGTGCCAGCAGCTTAGCCGGGGGACCCACCTACGAGCAGTACTTC.

This rearrangement joins TRBV28 to TRBJ1-4, with D hard to call. Deletions cut 10 bases from V and 6 bases from J, with 24 bases between. Per the germline V gene, CDR1 is MDHEN and CDR2 is SYDVKM. The CDR3 has 16 residues. The CDR3 nucleotides read TGTGCCACCAATATCAGGAGGTGGGGAGGCGATGAAAAACTGTTTTTT. This sequence encodes CATNIRRWGGDEKLFF.

This chain uses TRBV9 with TRBJ1-3; D possibly corresponds to TRBD1 (6 bases). CDR3 size: 15 residues. Per germline, CDR1 SGDLS and CDR2 YYNGEE. Trimming left V 4 bases short and J 3 bases short, with 14 bases between. This chain's CDR3 is CASSPTWTVGNTIYF. As DNA, the CDR3 is TGTGCCAGCAGCCCGACGTGGACAGTTGGAAACACCATATATTTT.

This chain uses TRBV5-1 with TRBJ1-2; D is possibly TRBD1 (5 bases). Trimming took off 1 base at V and 4 bases at J, with 11 bases between the two ends. The CDR3 has 14 amino acids. The V gene's germline CDR1 is SGHRS and CDR2 YFSETQ. CDR3 region: CASSLRDDSYGYTF. The CDR3, as DNA: TGCGCCAGCAGCTTGAGGGACGATTCCTATGGCTACACCTTC.

The chain uses TRBV6-6 and TRBJ1-1, with D possibly being TRBD1 (5 bases). V was cut by 6 bases and J by 4 bases, with 15 bases left in between. In germline, CDR1 is MNHNY, CDR2 SVGAGI (reference sequence). This CDR3 comprises 14 residues. The DNA of the CDR3 is TGTGCCAGCAGCGCCGCGGGGGAGACCACTGAAGCTTTCTTT. Amino acids: CASSAAGETTEAFF.

This clone was detected a few times. The chain links TRBV6-6 to TRBJ1-5; D gene ambiguous. The CDR3 is made up of 12 amino acids. Germline values: CDR1 MNHNY, CDR2 SVGAGI (reference sequence). The ends were cut back, 2 bases at V and 6 bases at J, with 5 bases in the middle. The CDR3 here is CASSYGLQPQHF. In nucleotides, the CDR3 is TGTGCCAGCAGTTACGGGCTTCAGCCCCAGCATTTT.

This sequence joins TRBV7-9 and TRBJ2-2, with no clear D. CDR3 size: 13 residues. V was cut by 3 bases and J by 6 bases, with 8 bases left in between. The germline CDR1 and CDR2 sequences are SEHNR and FQNEAQ (reference sequence). The CDR3 nucleotides read TGTGCCAGCAGCTTCATAGGCTCCGGGGAGCTGTTTTTT. It yields the protein CASSFIGSGELFF.

The rearrangement joins TRBV4-1 to TRBJ1-2; D ambiguous. The CDR3 loop spans 16 amino acids. Trimming removed 1 base from V and 3 bases from J, with 15 bases in between. CDR1 MGHRA and CDR2 YSYEKL come from the germline V gene. The CDR3 nucleotides read TGCGCCAGCAGCCAAGTTCGTATCAGGATCGACTATGGCTACACCTTC. This codes for CASSQVRIRIDYGYTF.

The rearrangement joins TRBV11-2 to TRBJ1-2; 7 bases are shared with TRBD1. Trimming removed 6 bases from V and 6 bases from J; junction bases left unmatched: 13. This CDR3 region has 15 residues. Germline CDR1 and CDR2: SGHAT and FQNNGV. The CDR3 nucleotides are TGTGCCAGCAGTCGCATCCAGAGGCAGGGGGATGGCTACACCTTC. Protein: CASSRIQRQGDGYTF.

The chain joins TRBV7-9 to TRBJ1-1; 7 bases are a match to TRBD1. This CDR3 region has 13 residues. The ends lost 4 bases at V and 4 bases at J; junction bases unmatched: 3. The germline gives CDR1 SEHNR, CDR2 FQNEAQ (reference sequence). DNA of the CDR3: TGTGCCAGCAGCTCAGGGACAGCCACTGAAGCTTTCTTT. It encodes CASSSGTATEAFF.

The V gene is TRBV19, the J gene TRBJ2-7; D unresolved. Germline CDR1 reads LNHDA; CDR2 reads SQIVND (reference sequence). Trimming pared 3 bases from V and 4 bases from J, leaving 19 bases between. The CDR3 extends over 16 amino acids. CDR3 coding DNA: TGTGCCAGTAGTATCTCCCGGACGGACCTAGGGTACGAGCAGTACTTC. Residues: CASSISRTDLGYEQYF.

J is TRBJ2-1 and V is TRBV6-5, with D tentatively TRBD1 (5 bases). V was trimmed by 6 bases and J by 12 bases, leaving 15 bases between them. Germline CDR1 MNHEY, CDR2 SVGAGI. The CDR3 contains 12 residues. CDR3 coding DNA: TGTGCCAGCAGCAGACTCCAGGGCGGGCAGTTCTTC. Translating gives CASSRLQGGQFF.

The chain is built from TRBV4-3 and TRBJ1-2; maybe TRBD1 (6 bases). CDR1 LGHNA and CDR2 YSLEER come from the germline V gene. This CDR3 is built from 15 residues. Trimming cost V 1 base and J 4 bases, with 13 bases left between them. The CDR3 loop is CASSQGSQGVYGYTF. CDR3 sequence (DNA): TGCGCCAGCAGCCAAGGATCACAGGGCGTCTATGGCTACACCTTC.

This rearrangement joins TRBV5-6 to TRBJ2-2, with a tentative D call TRBD2 (5 bases). V dropped 4 bases and J dropped 0 bases, with 13 bases sitting between them. This CDR3 region has 16 residues. Per germline, CDR1 SGHDT and CDR2 YYEEEE. The CDR3: CASSPDYFANTGELFF. CDR3 coding DNA: TGTGCCAGCAGCCCCGACTACTTCGCGAACACCGGGGAGCTGTTTTTT.

This rearrangement joins TRBV30 to TRBJ2-2; D perhaps matches TRBD2 (5 bases). The CDR3 sequence is 15 residues long. V lost 4 bases to trimming and J lost 7 bases, with 19 bases between them. Per germline, CDR1 GTSNPN and CDR2 SVGIG (reference sequence). The CDR3 coding sequence is TGTGCCTGGATCACGGGGTTTCTTAGCCACGGGGAGCTGTTTTTT. Encoded protein: CAWITGFLSHGELFF.

This clone was seen a few times. This sequence joins TRBV6-5 and TRBJ2-5, with TRBD1 matching over 7 bases. Germline assignment: CDR1 MNHEY and CDR2 SVGAGI. The V gene end was trimmed by 5 bases and the J gene end by 5 bases; junction bases not matched to a gene: 5. The CDR3 consists of 13 residues. The CDR3 DNA follows: TGTGCCAGCAGTCCTAGGGGGCGGGAGACCCAGTACTTC. Its protein is CASSPRGRETQYF.

This sequence joins TRBV6-5 and TRBJ2-1, with TRBD1 matching over 11 bases. CDR1 is MNHEY, CDR2 SVGAGI, per germline. V dropped 7 bases and J dropped 8; count of bases not matched to a gene: 10. CDR3 size: 15 residues. This CDR3 reads CASTTLGQGGDEQFF. The CDR3 DNA is TGTGCCAGCACCACCCTGGGACAGGGGGGGGATGAGCAGTTCTTC.